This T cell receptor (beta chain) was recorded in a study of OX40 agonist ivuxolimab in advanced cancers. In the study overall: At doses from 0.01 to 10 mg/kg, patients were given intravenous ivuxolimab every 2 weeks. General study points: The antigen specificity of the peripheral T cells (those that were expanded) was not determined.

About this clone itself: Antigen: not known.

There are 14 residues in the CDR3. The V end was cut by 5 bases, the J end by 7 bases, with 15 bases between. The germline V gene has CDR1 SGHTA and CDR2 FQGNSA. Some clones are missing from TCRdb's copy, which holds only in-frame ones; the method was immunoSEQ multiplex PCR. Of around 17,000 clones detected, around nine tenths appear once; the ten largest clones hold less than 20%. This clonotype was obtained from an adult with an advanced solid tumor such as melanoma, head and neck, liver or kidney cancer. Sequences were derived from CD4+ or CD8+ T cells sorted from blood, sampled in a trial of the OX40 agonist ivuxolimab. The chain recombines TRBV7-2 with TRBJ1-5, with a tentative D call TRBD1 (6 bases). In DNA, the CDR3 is TGTGCCAGCAGCCCCCTGCAGGGGCACCAGCCCCAGCATTTT. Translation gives CASSPLQGHQPQHF.